Listed below are T cell receptor beta chains from one sample, sequenced in a study of CD8 T cells in Susac syndrome. A single record per CDR3 protein comes from TCRdb applying MiXCR to the immunoSEQ multiplex PCR reads. The table records about 130,000 distinct CDR3 sequences, around 95% of them present only once. What was sequenced was CD4+ T cells from PBMCs. These receptor sequences come from a human donor in good health. Each CDR3 is given with its conserved first and last residue. The D gene is left open where the match is weak. The size field is filled for only some rows; it gives once, few, many or a size class.

CDR3 DNA: TGTGCCAGCAGTTTAGACGGGTGGGGGGAGCTGTTTTTT
CDR3 protein: CASSLDGWGELFF
D gene: .
J gene: TRBJ2-2
V gene: TRBV12-3/TRBV12-4
clone size: .

CDR3 DNA: TGCAGCGTGCTGACAGTTACTGGAAACACCATATATTTT
CDR3 protein: CSVLTVTGNTIYF
D gene: .
J gene: TRBJ1-3
V gene: TRBV29-1
clone size: .

CDR3 DNA: TGTGCCAGCAGTCCCGGGCCCCTCCTCTCCTACAATGAGCAGTTCTTC
CDR3 protein: CASSPGPLLSYNEQFF
D gene: .
J gene: TRBJ2-1
V gene: TRBV12-3/TRBV12-4
clone size: once

CDR3 DNA: TGCAGTGCTAGTGCAGGGACCCCTTACAGGAATGAGCAGTTCTTC
CDR3 protein: CSASAGTPYRNEQFF
D gene: .
J gene: TRBJ2-1
V gene: TRBV20-1
clone size: .

CDR3 DNA: TGTGCCCGTCGTAGGGGAAGGGGCTTTAACACTGAAGCTTTCTTT
CDR3 protein: CARRRGRGFNTEAFF
D gene: .
J gene: TRBJ1-1
V gene: TRBV30
clone size: .

CDR3 DNA: TGCAGTGCTAAACTGGGGGTGAACACTGAAGCTTTCTTT
CDR3 protein: CSAKLGVNTEAFF
D gene: .
J gene: TRBJ1-1
V gene: TRBV20-1
clone size: .

CDR3 DNA: TGCGCCAGCAGCTTGGCTGCACTAGACTCTTCAGATACGCAGTATTTT
CDR3 protein: CASSLAALDSSDTQYF
D gene: .
J gene: TRBJ2-3
V gene: TRBV5-1
clone size: .

CDR3 DNA: TGTGCCAGCAGTCTCAGGGGGCTTGACATTCAGTACTTC
CDR3 protein: CASSLRGLDIQYF
D gene: TRBD1
J gene: TRBJ2-4
V gene: TRBV7-6
clone size: .

CDR3 DNA: TGTGCCAGCATACGGGACAGGGGGCGAGAGACCCAGTACTTC
CDR3 protein: CASIRDRGRETQYF
D gene: TRBD1
J gene: TRBJ2-5
V gene: TRBV7-2
clone size: .

CDR3 DNA: TGCGCCAGCAGCTTGGCGCCCCCCGGGACGGCCTACGAGCAGTACTTC
CDR3 protein: CASSLAPPGTAYEQYF
D gene: .
J gene: TRBJ2-7
V gene: TRBV5-1
clone size: .

CDR3 DNA: TGCGCCAGCAGCCAAGGACTCGATCAGCCCCAGCATTTT
CDR3 protein: CASSQGLDQPQHF
D gene: .
J gene: TRBJ1-5
V gene: TRBV4-3
clone size: .

CDR3 DNA: TGTGCCAGCAGCGCCGGGACAGGGGTGCCCGGGGAGCTGTTTTTT
CDR3 protein: CASSAGTGVPGELFF
D gene: TRBD1
J gene: TRBJ2-2
V gene: TRBV25-1
clone size: .